What follows describes a single T cell receptor beta chain. Its antigen remains unidentified. Sequencing used immunoSEQ multiplex PCR; TCRdb keeps in-frame clones, though not all of them. The repertoire has tens of thousands of clones, 94% of them found once; the top ten carry approximately 0.19%. CDR1 LGHNA and CDR2 YNFKEQ come from the germline V gene. J gave up 4 bases and V 0 bases, and 12 bases lay outside the gene matches. This CDR3 comprises 20 residues. These data belong to a study of graft-versus-host responses after intestinal transplantation. As for the study in general: Every recipient underwent anti-thymocyte globulin induction, then tacrolimus and steroids for approximately 3 years.

General study findings and limits: The authors found GvH clones in recipient marrow, some appearing first in ileum or blood.

V gene TRBV4-2 combines with J gene TRBJ2-2, with TRBD2 matching over 12 bases. The clonotype comes from a human donor who was the organ donor for an intestinal transplant. Source: unstimulated CD4+ T cells sorted from spleen or lymph node cells, taken before transplant. Here the CDR3 reads CASSQDGLRLAGAPTGELFF. CDR3 nucleotides: TGTGCCAGCAGCCAAGATGGGTTGAGACTAGCGGGGGCACCCACCGGGGAGCTGTTTTTT.